A selection of T cell receptor beta chains follows, all from one sample in a study of T cell repertoires in cytomegalovirus infection. TCRdb used MiXCR to reprocess the reads, holding one entry per CDR3 protein. This table holds roughly 150,000 distinct CDR3 sequences, about 22% found once. What these receptors recognize is not known. Sequenced material: CD8+ T cells from cultured PBMCs, taken from culture after CMV antigen stimulation. The origin of the receptors is a human donor in good health (CMV status not recorded). Some clones in this sample may be carry-over from other donors' samples. Each CDR3 is given with its conserved first and last residue. Clone size is given for some rows only: seen once, a few or many times, or a class if the clone is expanded.

clone size: -
V gene: TRBV10-3
CDR3 protein: CAISESDTTYNSNQPQHF

clone size: -
V gene: TRBV29-1
CDR3 protein: CSVESGPLYGYTF

clone size: many
V gene: TRBV2
CDR3 protein: CASSDKRRFPDTEAFF

clone size: few
V gene: TRBV9
CDR3 protein: CASNNATTNEKLFF

clone size: few
V gene: TRBV7-9
CDR3 protein: CASIPRDTPATDTQYF

clone size: few
V gene: TRBV4-1
CDR3 protein: CASSQDSGAGAEQYF

clone size: few
V gene: TRBV11-1
CDR3 protein: CASSLPGGANYGYTF

clone size: many
V gene: TRBV6-1
CDR3 protein: CASSRQRTGGSNQPQHF

clone size: -
V gene: TRBV7-6
CDR3 protein: CASSLRYQQGEEQYF

clone size: -
V gene: TRBV6-2/TRBV6-3
CDR3 protein: CASSYTGLAGDLSEQYF

clone size: few
V gene: TRBV7-8
CDR3 protein: CASSPGGAESYNEQFF

clone size: -
V gene: TRBV7-8
CDR3 protein: CASSLAQPLGQGAAKNIQYF

clone size: once
V gene: TRBV6-8
CDR3 protein: CDSSYGGALTDTQYF

clone size: -
V gene: TRBV6-2/TRBV6-3
CDR3 protein: CASSYWGQSYEQYF

clone size: few
V gene: TRBV25-1
CDR3 protein: CASSERRGWYEQYF

clone size: -
V gene: TRBV11-2
CDR3 protein: CASSSGTVRTYEQYF

clone size: -
V gene: TRBV4-1
CDR3 protein: CASSRIGTDFLYGYTF

clone size: -
V gene: TRBV7-8
CDR3 protein: CASSFRTGDTGELFF

clone size: few
V gene: TRBV4-3
CDR3 protein: CASSKARARYGYTF

clone size: few
V gene: TRBV29-1
CDR3 protein: CSVEYRGSTYNEQFF

clone size: few
V gene: TRBV7-8
CDR3 protein: CASSLEQLARTEQFF

clone size: few
V gene: TRBV6-1
CDR3 protein: CASQGSSYNSPLHF

clone size: few
V gene: TRBV4-3
CDR3 protein: CASSQGTEAFF

clone size: few
V gene: TRBV7-2
CDR3 protein: CASSLAHPSYSYNEQFF

clone size: -
V gene: TRBV12-3/TRBV12-4
CDR3 protein: CASSIRTGQLQPQHF

clone size: few
V gene: TRBV7-6
CDR3 protein: CASSPELTYEQYF

clone size: -
V gene: TRBV4-1
CDR3 protein: CASSQSTSYGYTF

clone size: few
V gene: TRBV27
CDR3 protein: CASSPRGGTGRERGTEAFF

clone size: once
V gene: TRBV11-1
CDR3 protein: CASSTDGKSSYEQYF

clone size: few
V gene: TRBV12-3/TRBV12-4
CDR3 protein: CASSLGTSGGKTQYF

clone size: few
V gene: TRBV7-2
CDR3 protein: CASSTGRDYPTNTGELFF

clone size: -
V gene: TRBV7-9
CDR3 protein: CASINRGQSSGANVLTF

clone size: -
V gene: TRBV12-5
CDR3 protein: CASRNTGTGAGNEQFF